Presented here are 13 T cell receptor beta chains from one specimen sequenced in a study of T cells in Graves' hyperthyroidism and ophthalmopathy. RNA transcripts served as the template for amplifying TCR beta CDR3 regions. The TCR CDR3 first-round RT-PCR relied on the HTBI primer set. TCRdb itself ran the multiplex PCR reads through MiXCR, one entry per CDR3 protein. The table lists almost 500,000 distinct CDR3 sequences, 20% to 25% of them singletons. The sample taken for sequencing was blood. These receptor sequences come from a woman in her seventies with Graves' ophthalmopathy.

This sequence joins TRBV19 and TRBJ2-5; TRBD2 matches 12 bases. The CDR3 consists of 15 residues. V shed 6 bases, J shed 5 bases, and the junction held 7 bases outside the gene matches. Looked up from germline, CDR1 is LNHDA and CDR2 is SQIVND (reference sequence). Written as DNA, the CDR3 is TGTGCCAGTAGCCCCGAACTAGCGGGGGGTGAGACCCAGTACTTC. Protein product: CASSPELAGGETQYF.

V usage is TRBV10-2 and J usage is TRBJ2-1; D call uncertain. V was trimmed by 6 bases and J by 7 bases, leaving 13 bases between them. The germline gives CDR1 WSHSY, CDR2 SAAADI. CDR3 length equals 13 residues. In DNA form, the CDR3 reads TGCGCCAGCAGCCCGCGGTATGGAAATGAGCAGTTCTTC. As protein: CASSPRYGNEQFF.

This chain joins TRBV5-1 and TRBJ2-7; D possibly corresponds to TRBD1 (6 bases). Germline CDR1 SGHRS, CDR2 YFSETQ. Trimming cost V 4 bases and J 3 bases, with 11 bases left between them. The CDR3 totals 13 residues. The CDR3 nucleotides read TGCGCCAGCAGCCTGGGACAAATCTACGAGCAGTACTTC. Residues: CASSLGQIYEQYF. Using reference TRBV5-1 and TRBJ2-7 for the parts outside the CDR3, the full variable domain is KAGVTQTPRYLIKTRGQQVTLSCSPISGHRSVSWYQQTPGQGLQFLFEYFSETQRNKGNFPGRFSGRQFSNSRSEMNVSTLELGDSALYLCASSLGQIYEQYFGPGTRLTVT.

A word on this clonotype: Possible read error: a much larger clone is one base away. No conserved phenylalanine or tryptophan is present at the end of the CDR3, so a read error is the likely explanation. CDR3 in DNA: TGTGCCAGCAGTGCGTCGGGACATTCGACCTACGAGCAGTACCTC. As protein: CASSASGHSTYEQYL. The rearrangement joins TRBV12-3 or TRBV12-4 to TRBJ2-7, with D possibly TRBD1 on 6 matching bases. This CDR3 has 15 residues. Trimming cost V 5 bases and J 2 bases, with 16 bases left between them.

This clonotype was counted a single time. This may be a read error, as it is one base from a much larger clone. The chain uses TRBV12-3 or TRBV12-4 and TRBJ1-1; D remains unclear. V shed 3 bases and J shed 4 bases, with 12 bases lying between them. The CDR3 is 14 residues long. CDR3 DNA sequence: TGTGCCAGCAGTTTTAAAAACATGAGCACTGAAGCTTTCTTT. Translated: CASSFKNMSTEAFF.

This clonotype was found many times. The chain uses TRBV28 and TRBJ1-2; no reliable D call. The CDR3 extends over 14 amino acids. Trimming took 5 bases from V and 2 from J, leaving 12 bases between them. CDR1 and CDR2 (germline): MDHEN, SYDVKM. In nucleotides, the CDR3 is TGTGCCAGCAGTAATCCGCGGGCGAACTATGGCTACACCTTC. It translates to CASSNPRANYGYTF.

This clonotype was counted a few times. The chain recombines TRBV5-6 with TRBJ2-7, with TRBD2 matching 7 bases. The CDR3 is made up of 16 amino acids. The germline V gene has CDR1 SGHDT and CDR2 YYEEEE. With V trimmed by 5 bases and J by 2 bases, 13 bases remained unmatched. The CDR3 region is CASRNGRGLITYEQYF. DNA of the CDR3: TGTGCCAGCAGAAATGGTAGGGGACTAATCACCTACGAGCAGTACTTC.

This clonotype appeared a few times. The chain has TRBV27 and TRBJ2-5, with TRBD1 as a possible D gene (6 bases). The germline gives CDR1 MNHEY, CDR2 SMNVEV (reference sequence). V lost 5 bases to trimming and J lost 0 bases, with 13 bases between them. The CDR3 extends over 15 amino acids. The CDR3 bases are TGTGCCAGCAGTCCACTCCGGACAGACCAAGAGACCCAGTACTTC. Its translation is CASSPLRTDQETQYF.

This clonotype was seen a few times. The V gene is TRBV5-1, the J gene TRBJ2-3, with D uncertain. The CDR3 has 15 residues. Germline-derived CDR1 and CDR2 are SGHRS and YFSETQ. V lost 1 base and J 0 bases, leaving 9 bases between the germline ends. CDR3 in amino acids: CASSLKTASTDTQYF. As DNA, the CDR3 is TGCGCCAGCAGCTTGAAAACGGCTAGCACAGATACGCAGTATTTT.

The DNA of the CDR3 is TGCAGTGCTAGAGATGGAGGCGATTGGACGGATACGCAGTATTTT. Its translation is CSARDGGDWTDTQYF. The rearrangement uses TRBV20-1 and TRBJ2-3; D perhaps matches TRBD2 (5 bases). Trimming pared 0 bases from V and 6 bases from J, leaving 16 bases between. The CDR3 totals 15 residues. Germline CDR1 is DFQATT and CDR2 is SNEGSKA (reference sequence).

This clonotype turned up a few times. V is TRBV30 and J is TRBJ2-7; 7 bases fit TRBD1. The junction had 0 bases not matched to a gene; V was cut back by 4 bases and J by 3 bases. Per germline, CDR1 GTSNPN and CDR2 SVGIG (reference sequence). The CDR3 consists of 11 residues. The CDR3 reads CAWTGGYEQYF. In nucleotides, the CDR3 is TGTGCCTGGACAGGGGGCTACGAGCAGTACTTC.

This clonotype was counted ten times or more. V gene TRBV12-3 or TRBV12-4 combines with J gene TRBJ2-5; unclear D gene. V was shortened by 3 bases and J by 6 bases, with 8 bases between the two germline ends. The CDR3 totals 12 residues. CDR3 in amino acids: CASSLLQKTQYF. In DNA, the CDR3 is TGTGCCAGCAGTTTGCTCCAGAAGACCCAGTACTTC.

The genes are TRBV11-2 and TRBJ1-1; a weak D match, TRBD1 (6 bases). V was shortened by 4 bases and J by 4 bases, with 16 bases between the two germline ends. Germline values: CDR1 SGHAT, CDR2 FQNNGV. This CDR3 has 15 residues. CDR3 region: CASSSSGGLSTEAFF. The CDR3 region has the DNA TGTGCCAGCAGCTCTAGCGGGGGGCTGAGCACTGAAGCTTTCTTT.